This is a list of T cell receptor beta chains from one sample in a study of cytomegalovirus exposure and HLA in healthy donors. Libraries were prepared by immunoSEQ multiplex PCR; TCRdb keeps only in-frame clonotypes and omits some of them. The sample shows some 150,000 clones, 75% to 80% of them seen only once. The sequenced material came from PBMCs. The receptors here all came from a woman in her twenties or thirties in good health and CMV-seronegative. Both conserved end residues are part of each CDR3. A D gene is named only where the DNA matches it firmly. Size values are once, few and many counts, or a class for expanded clones, and some rows have none.

CDR3aa,CDR3nt,d_gene,v_gene,j_gene,abundance
CASSLGTRTFSEQYF,TGTGCCAGCAGCTTAGGAACAAGGACATTTTCGGAGCAGTACTTC,NA,TRBV7-9,TRBJ2-7,NA
CASNFRQGLGYEQYF,TGTGCCAGCAACTTTCGACAGGGCCTAGGCTACGAGCAGTACTTC,TRBD1,TRBV2,TRBJ2-7,NA
CASSSPAGANQETQYF,TGTGCCAGCAGTTCTCCCGCAGGGGCCAACCAAGAGACCCAGTACTTC,NA,TRBV6-6,TRBJ2-5,NA
CASSMGQGRTEAFF,TGTGCCAGCAGCATGGGACAGGGGCGCACTGAAGCTTTCTTT,TRBD1,TRBV5-4,TRBJ1-1,NA
CASSQDPGAGGYYEQYF,TGCGCCAGCAGCCAAGATCCAGGGGCGGGGGGTTACTACGAGCAGTACTTC,TRBD2,TRBV4-1,TRBJ2-7,NA
CASSLRDRRYGYTF,TGTGCCAGCAGCCTCCGGGACAGGCGCTATGGCTACACCTTC,TRBD1,TRBV11-2,TRBJ1-2,NA
CASRSRGNEQYF,TGTGCCAGCAGAAGTAGGGGGAATGAGCAGTACTTC,NA,TRBV27,TRBJ2-7,NA
CASSPLPPGDEKLFF,TGTGCCAGCAGCCCTCTCCCTCCGGGGGATGAAAAACTGTTTTTT,NA,TRBV7-9,TRBJ1-4,NA
CASSLQGISNQPQHF,TGTGCCAGCAGTCTACAGGGTATAAGCAATCAGCCCCAGCATTTT,NA,TRBV6-1,TRBJ1-5,NA
CASSLVTGGYEQYF,TGCGCCAGCAGCTTGGTCACAGGGGGTTACGAGCAGTACTTC,TRBD1,TRBV5-1,TRBJ2-7,NA
CAGSEQFF,TGTGCCGGGAGTGAGCAGTTCTTC,NA,TRBV10-3,TRBJ2-1,NA
CSVEGGRGDNTGELFF,TGCAGCGTTGAAGGAGGCAGGGGAGATAACACCGGGGAGCTGTTTTTT,NA,TRBV29-1,TRBJ2-2,NA
CASSLLQGTGELFF,TGTGCCAGCAGCCTACTACAGGGTACCGGGGAGCTGTTTTTT,NA,TRBV9,TRBJ2-2,NA
CASSYGAGVGNNEQFF,TGTGCCAGCAGTTACGGGGCGGGGGTGGGGAACAATGAGCAGTTCTTC,TRBD2,TRBV6-5,TRBJ2-1,NA
CASSDNRGGNYGYTF,TGTGCCAGCAGTGATAACAGGGGAGGTAACTATGGCTACACCTTC,TRBD1,TRBV2,TRBJ1-2,few
CASSPGQGAGWAFF,TGTGCCAGCAGCCCGGGACAGGGGGCGGGTTGGGCTTTCTTT,TRBD1,TRBV11-2,TRBJ1-1,few
CASSLRQPTGANVLTF,TGTGCCAGTAGCCTAAGACAGCCTACTGGGGCCAACGTCCTGACTTTC,NA,TRBV19,TRBJ2-6,NA
CASSPGQGADTQYF,TGTGCCAGCAGTCCGGGACAGGGAGCAGATACGCAGTATTTT,TRBD1,TRBV6-5,TRBJ2-3,NA
CASSFAGGGYTF,TGTGCCAGCAGCTTTGCGGGGGGTGGCTACACCTTC,NA,TRBV7-3,TRBJ1-2,NA
CASSQEVGGSYEQYF,TGCGCCAGCAGCCAAGAGGTAGGAGGGTCCTACGAGCAGTACTTC,NA,TRBV4-1,TRBJ2-7,NA
CASSPGTYYGYTF,TGTGCCAGCAGCCCCGGGACATACTATGGCTACACCTTC,NA,TRBV7-2,TRBJ1-2,NA
CASSTGTGNTEAFF,TGTGCCAGCAGTACTGGGACAGGGAACACTGAAGCTTTCTTT,TRBD1,TRBV6-5,TRBJ1-1,NA
CASSLGGSQETQYF,TGTGCCAGCAGCCTCGGGGGAAGCCAAGAGACCCAGTACTTC,NA,TRBV7-7,TRBJ2-5,once